These T cell receptor beta chains were read from a single sample in a study of shared clonotypes between healthy human individuals. Data came from immunoSEQ multiplex PCR; TCRdb stores just in-frame clones and leaves some out. The sample includes 600,000 to 800,000 clones, about two thirds of them seen just once. The source material was memory CD4+ T cells sorted from blood. These receptors originate from a woman in her thirties in good health. The CDR3 runs from the conserved cysteine through the conserved F or W. The D gene is left open where the match is weak. Clone size is given for some rows only: seen once, a few or many times, or a class if the clone is expanded.

TRBV6-5	.	TRBJ2-7	.	TGTGCCAGCAGCACCGCCCGACAAGCCTACGAGCAGTACTTC	CASSTARQAYEQYF
TRBV5-6	.	TRBJ2-7	.	TGTGCCAGCAACAAAGGAGGACTTGACTACGAGCAGTACTTC	CASNKGGLDYEQYF
TRBV10-1	.	TRBJ1-2	.	TGCGCCAGCAATTCTGGTGGGGGGCTGGGCGGCTACACCTTC	CASNSGGGLGGYTF
TRBV2	TRBD2	TRBJ2-3	.	TGTGCCAGCCGTCCGAACGGGGGAGGGTATACGCAGTATTTT	CASRPNGGGYTQYF
TRBV5-6	TRBD1	TRBJ1-5	.	TGTGCCAGCAGCCGTGACAGGGCAGGGGCCCAGCATTTT	CASSRDRAGAQHF
TRBV11-2	.	TRBJ2-5	.	TGTGCCAGCAGCTTATCCACAGTCCAAGAGACCCAGTACTTC	CASSLSTVQETQYF
TRBV14	.	TRBJ2-3	.	TGTGCCAGCAGCCAAGATCTATCTAGCACAGATACGCAGTATTTT	CASSQDLSSTDTQYF
TRBV5-1	.	TRBJ2-3	.	TGCGCCAGCAGCTTGCAGGGGGGTGGCACAGATACGCAGTATTTT	CASSLQGGGTDTQYF
TRBV7-4	.	TRBJ2-7	.	TGTGCCAGCAGCCACCGCACTAGCAACGAGCAGTACTTC	CASSHRTSNEQYF
TRBV28	TRBD2	TRBJ2-7	.	TGTGCCAGCGGAAATCGACTAGCGCCCTACGAGCAGTACTTC	CASGNRLAPYEQYF
TRBV6-5	TRBD2	TRBJ2-1	many	TGTGCCAGCAGTTACTCTAGCGGGAGTTTCAACAATGAGCAGTTCTTC	CASSYSSGSFNNEQFF
TRBV5-4	TRBD2	TRBJ2-5	.	TGTGCCAGCAGGCTAGCGGGAGGCCCCTCCGTGACCCAGTACTTC	CASRLAGGPSVTQYF
TRBV6-1	.	TRBJ2-1	.	TGTGCCAGCAGACGTCATAGTGCGAATGAGCAGTTCTTC	CASRRHSANEQFF
TRBV10-1	.	TRBJ1-2	.	TGCGCCAGCTCTGCCGGATACAACTATGGCTACACCTTC	CASSAGYNYGYTF
TRBV27	.	TRBJ2-7	few	TGTGCCAGCAGTACCCAATGGGACTCCTCCTACGAGCAGTACTTC	CASSTQWDSSYEQYF
TRBV10-3	.	TRBJ2-5	.	TGTGCCATCAGGCACAGGGAGAGAGAGACCCAGTACTTC	CAIRHRERETQYF
TRBV2	TRBD1	TRBJ1-1	.	TGTGCCAGCAGGGACAGGGACACTGAAGCTTTCTTT	CASRDRDTEAFF
TRBV10-1	TRBD2	TRBJ2-3	once	TGCGCCAGCAGTGACGGGACTAGCGTCACAGATACGCAGTATTTT	CASSDGTSVTDTQYF
TRBV6-5	.	TRBJ2-3	.	TGTGCCAGCAGTTACAGAGCCGAATCCGGGGATACGCAGTATTTT	CASSYRAESGDTQYF
TRBV7-2	.	TRBJ2-1	.	TGTGCCAGCAGCTTAGACGACTACTCTGAGCAGTTCTTC	CASSLDDYSEQFF
TRBV6-1	.	TRBJ2-6	.	TGTGCCAGCAGAACTGGGGGCTCTGGGGCCAACGTCCTGACTTTC	CASRTGGSGANVLTF
TRBV5-1	TRBD1	TRBJ2-6	.	TGCGCCAGCAGCTTCGGGACAGGGATATCTGGGGCCAACGTCCTGACTTTC	CASSFGTGISGANVLTF
TRBV28	.	TRBJ1-1	many	TGTGCCAGCAGTTTTCACTGGGCCCACGGGGCTTTCTTT	CASSFHWAHGAFF
TRBV18	TRBD2	TRBJ2-7	.	TGTGCCAGCTCACCACAGTCGGTGACTAGCGGGAGCCACGAGCAGTACTTC	CASSPQSVTSGSHEQYF
TRBV7-9	TRBD1	TRBJ2-1	.	TGTGCCAGCAGCTTAGAAGACAGGGAGAATGAGCAGTTCTTC	CASSLEDRENEQFF
TRBV5-1	.	TRBJ2-3	.	TGCGCCAGCAGCTTCGGCCAAATGACGGATACGCAGTATTTT	CASSFGQMTDTQYF
TRBV11-2	.	TRBJ2-1	.	TGTGCCAGCAGCTTAGATCTTGGCCCCTCCTACAATGAGCAGTTCTTC	CASSLDLGPSYNEQFF
TRBV2	.	TRBJ2-7	.	TGTGCCAGCAGTGGAATGAGGGTTCGAGAGCAGTACTTC	CASSGMRVREQYF
TRBV6-5	TRBD2	TRBJ2-1	.	TGTGCCAGCAAGTTAAGCCTAGCGGGATCCAATGAGCAGTTCTTC	CASKLSLAGSNEQFF
TRBV5-1	.	TRBJ1-3	once	TGCGCCAGCAGCTTGGATTGGGGTACTGGAAACACCATATATTTT	CASSLDWGTGNTIYF
TRBV28	TRBD2	TRBJ2-3	.	TGTGCCAGCAGTTTATTGTGGGACTATGGGGGCACAGATACGCAGTATTTT	CASSLLWDYGGTDTQYF
TRBV5-4	.	TRBJ1-2	few	TGTGCCAGCAGCTACGACATCTATGGCTACACCTTC	CASSYDIYGYTF
TRBV19	TRBD1	TRBJ2-7	.	TGTGCCAGTAGTACTGCGAAACCGGGACAGGGGGCCTCGGGAGAGCAGTACTTC	CASSTAKPGQGASGEQYF
TRBV7-2	TRBD1	TRBJ2-3	.	TGTGCCAGCAGCACAAGGGGGCGTCAGAGGGGGAGCACAGATACGCAGTATTTT	CASSTRGRQRGSTDTQYF
TRBV5-4	TRBD2	TRBJ2-5	.	TGTGCCAGCAGCTTTTCAGCGGGAGGAATTGGAGAGACCCAGTACTTC	CASSFSAGGIGETQYF
TRBV28	.	TRBJ2-1	few	TGTGCCAGCAGTTTGTACAATGAGCAGTTCTTC	CASSLYNEQFF
TRBV5-1	TRBD2	TRBJ2-2	.	TGCGCCAGCAGCTCCCCCGGGACTAGGAACACCGGGGAGCTGTTTTTT	CASSSPGTRNTGELFF
TRBV5-4	TRBD2	TRBJ2-1	.	TGTGCCAGCAGCCTGGGACTAGCGGGGGGGAGGCACAATGAGCAGTTCTTC	CASSLGLAGGRHNEQFF
TRBV28	.	TRBJ2-7	.	TGTGCCAGCAGTTTCCTTCAGGGGGAGCAGTACTTC	CASSFLQGEQYF
TRBV6-1	.	TRBJ1-5	.	TGTGCCAGCAGTGAAGAGGGTCTGCGCAATCAGCCCCAGCATTTT	CASSEEGLRNQPQHF
TRBV2	TRBD1	TRBJ2-7	.	TGTGCCAGCAGTTTACAGGGGTTCGGGCAGTACTTC	CASSLQGFGQYF
TRBV28	TRBD2	TRBJ2-1	.	TGTGCCAGCAGCCGCTATACTAGCGGCCTCAATGAGCAGTTCTTC	CASSRYTSGLNEQFF
TRBV10-1	TRBD2	TRBJ2-1	few	TGCGCCAGCAGTGAGGTGAGCGGGACCTACAATGAGCAGTTCTTC	CASSEVSGTYNEQFF
TRBV18	.	TRBJ2-6	.	TGTGCCAGCTCACCGAGGACCGGCCGGGGGGCCAACGTCCTGACTTTC	CASSPRTGRGANVLTF
TRBV7-7	TRBD1	TRBJ2-3	.	TGTGCCAGCAGCTACCGACCGGGACAGGGGAAAGATACGCAGTATTTT	CASSYRPGQGKDTQYF
TRBV19	.	TRBJ2-3	.	TGTGCCAGTAGTCGGGACCCTGGGGGCACAGATACGCAGTATTTT	CASSRDPGGTDTQYF
TRBV7-9	.	TRBJ2-3	.	TGTGCCAGCAGCCCCCGCTCAGGGGGGAGCACAGATACGCAGTATTTT	CASSPRSGGSTDTQYF
TRBV19	.	TRBJ1-5	.	TGTGCCAGTAGTATGACCGGCAGCCTTAGCAATCAGCCCCAGCATTTT	CASSMTGSLSNQPQHF
TRBV7-2	.	TRBJ2-1	.	TGTGCCAGCAGCTTAGTTTCAACAAACTCCTACAATGAGCAGTTCTTC	CASSLVSTNSYNEQFF
TRBV2	TRBD2	TRBJ2-4	many	TGTGCCAGCAGTGAGTTGGTAGCGGGAGGTGTTCAGTACTTC	CASSELVAGGVQYF
TRBV14	.	TRBJ2-1	.	TGTGCCAGCAGCCAATCTAGGGCTGAGCAGTTCTTC	CASSQSRAEQFF
TRBV11-2	.	TRBJ2-3	once	TGTGCCAGCAGCTTAGGTCGGGGCAGGGGACGCCGCACAGATACGCAGTATTTT	CASSLGRGRGRRTDTQYF
TRBV7-8	.	TRBJ1-1	.	TGTGCCAGCAGCTTATTGGGATTCGGGAACACTGAAGCTTTCTTT	CASSLLGFGNTEAFF